The entry below gives a single TCR beta chain sequence along with its context. The CDR3 goes on 3 residues after the read ends, and that part is filled in from the germline J gene. V lost 3 bases to trimming and J lost 1 base; unmatched junction nucleotides: 11. Germline V gene lookup returns CDR1 SGHDN and CDR2 FVKESK. The CDR3 is made up of 18 amino acids. The data originate from a study of T cells in women clearing cervical HPV infection. Whole-study context: Controls were women whose single incident HPV16 infection cleared within 12 months without precancer or cancer. Only a few women had HLA typing results available.

Assay used: immunoSEQ multiplex PCR; TCRdb lists only in-frame clones, some missing. The ten most abundant clones cover around 4.5% of a sample with about 40,000 clones. This sequence originates from a woman aged 18-70 years with a cervical HPV16 infection that either progressed to CIN3+ or cleared (not recorded which). The sample was blood buffy coat. The chain links TRBV14 to TRBJ2-3; 9 positions agree with TRBD1. CDR3 bases read: TGTGCCAGCAGCCAGGTGGGACAGGGCTACGTTGGCACAGATACG. Encoded protein: CASSQVGQGYVGTDT. In full, the CDR3 is CASSQVGQGYVGTDTQYF.